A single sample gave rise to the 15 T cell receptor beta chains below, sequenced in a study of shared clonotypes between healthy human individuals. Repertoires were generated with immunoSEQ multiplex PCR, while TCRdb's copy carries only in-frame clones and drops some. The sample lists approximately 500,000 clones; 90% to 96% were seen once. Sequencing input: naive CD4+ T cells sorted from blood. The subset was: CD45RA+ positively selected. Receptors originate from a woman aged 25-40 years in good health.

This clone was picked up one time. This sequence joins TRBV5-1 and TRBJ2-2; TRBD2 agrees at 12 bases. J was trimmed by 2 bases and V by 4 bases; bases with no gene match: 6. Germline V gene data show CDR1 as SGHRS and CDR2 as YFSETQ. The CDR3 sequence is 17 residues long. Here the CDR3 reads CASSVLAGGSNTGELFF. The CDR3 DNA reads TGCGCCAGCAGCGTACTAGCGGGAGGTTCTAACACCGGGGAGCTGTTTTTT.

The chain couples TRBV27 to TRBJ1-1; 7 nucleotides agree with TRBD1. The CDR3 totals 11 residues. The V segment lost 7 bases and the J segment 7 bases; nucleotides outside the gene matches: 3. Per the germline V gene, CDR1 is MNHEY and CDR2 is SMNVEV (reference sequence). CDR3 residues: CASTGQDEAFF. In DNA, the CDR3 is TGTGCCAGCACCGGACAGGATGAAGCTTTCTTT.

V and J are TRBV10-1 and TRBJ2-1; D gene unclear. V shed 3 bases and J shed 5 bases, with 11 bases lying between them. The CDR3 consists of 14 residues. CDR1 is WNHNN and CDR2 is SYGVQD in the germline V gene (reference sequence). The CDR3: CASSDAWLDNEQFF. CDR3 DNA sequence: TGCGCCAGCAGTGACGCTTGGCTGGACAATGAGCAGTTCTTC.

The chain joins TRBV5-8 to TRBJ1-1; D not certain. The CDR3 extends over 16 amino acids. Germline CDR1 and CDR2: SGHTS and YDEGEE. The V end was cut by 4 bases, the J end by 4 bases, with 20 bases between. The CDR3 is CASSRLRPPGITEAFF. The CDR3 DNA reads TGTGCCAGCAGCCGTCTTAGACCCCCCGGGATCACTGAAGCTTTCTTT.

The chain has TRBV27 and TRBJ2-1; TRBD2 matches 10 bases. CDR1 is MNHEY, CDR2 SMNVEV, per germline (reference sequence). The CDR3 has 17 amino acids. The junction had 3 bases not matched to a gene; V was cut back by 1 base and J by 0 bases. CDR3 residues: CASSLYSSGSSYNEQFF. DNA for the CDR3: TGTGCCAGCAGTTTATATTCTAGCGGGAGCTCCTACAATGAGCAGTTCTTC.

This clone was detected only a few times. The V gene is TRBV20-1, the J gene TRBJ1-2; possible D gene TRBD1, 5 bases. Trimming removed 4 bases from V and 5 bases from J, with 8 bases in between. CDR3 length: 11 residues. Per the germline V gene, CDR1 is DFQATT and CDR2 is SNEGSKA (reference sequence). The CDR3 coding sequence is TGCAGTGCTACTGACAGATATGGCTACACCTTC. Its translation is CSATDRYGYTF.

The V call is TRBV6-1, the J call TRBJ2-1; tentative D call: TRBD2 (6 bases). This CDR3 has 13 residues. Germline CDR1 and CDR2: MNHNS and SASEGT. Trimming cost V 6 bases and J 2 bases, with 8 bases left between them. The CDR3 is CASRDYTYNEQFF. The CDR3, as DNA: TGTGCCAGCAGGGACTACACCTACAATGAGCAGTTCTTC.

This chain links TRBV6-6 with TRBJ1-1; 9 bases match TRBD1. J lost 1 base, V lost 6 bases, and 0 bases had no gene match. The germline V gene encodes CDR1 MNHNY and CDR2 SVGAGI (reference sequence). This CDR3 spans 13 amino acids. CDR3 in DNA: TGTGCCAGCAGGGACAGGGGGAACACTGAAGCTTTCTTT. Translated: CASRDRGNTEAFF.

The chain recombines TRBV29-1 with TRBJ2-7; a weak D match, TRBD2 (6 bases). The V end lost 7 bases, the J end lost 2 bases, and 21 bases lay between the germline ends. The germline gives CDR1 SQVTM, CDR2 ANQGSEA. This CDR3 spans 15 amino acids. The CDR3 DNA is TGCAGCGATGCCCCTCCGGAGGGTTGTACCTACGAGCAGTACTTC. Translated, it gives CSDAPPEGCTYEQYF.

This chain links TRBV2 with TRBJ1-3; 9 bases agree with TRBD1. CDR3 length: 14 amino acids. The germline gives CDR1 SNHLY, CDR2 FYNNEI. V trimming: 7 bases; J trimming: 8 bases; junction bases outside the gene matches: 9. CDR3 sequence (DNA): TGTGCCAGCAACGTCCCGGGACAGGGATACACCATATATTTT. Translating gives CASNVPGQGYTIYF.

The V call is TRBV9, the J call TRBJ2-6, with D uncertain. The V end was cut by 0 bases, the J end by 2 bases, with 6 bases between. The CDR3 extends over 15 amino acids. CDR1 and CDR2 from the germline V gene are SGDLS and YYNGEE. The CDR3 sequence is CASSVAGAGANVLTF. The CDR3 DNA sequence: TGTGCCAGCAGCGTAGCCGGAGCTGGGGCCAACGTCCTGACTTTC.

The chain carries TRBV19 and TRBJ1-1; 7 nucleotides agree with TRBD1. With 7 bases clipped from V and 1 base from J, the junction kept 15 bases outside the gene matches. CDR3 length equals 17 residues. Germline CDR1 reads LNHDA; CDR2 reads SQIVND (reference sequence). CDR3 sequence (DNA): TGTGCCAGTACTCGTGGGACAGCCCCCTACACGAACACTGAAGCTTTCTTT. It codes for CASTRGTAPYTNTEAFF.

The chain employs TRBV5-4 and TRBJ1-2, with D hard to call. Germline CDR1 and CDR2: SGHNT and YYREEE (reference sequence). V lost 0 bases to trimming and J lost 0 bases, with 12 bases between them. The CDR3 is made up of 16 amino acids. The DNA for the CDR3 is TGTGCCAGCAGCTTGGCCTTGGGGTCCCCTAACTATGGCTACACCTTC. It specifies CASSLALGSPNYGYTF.

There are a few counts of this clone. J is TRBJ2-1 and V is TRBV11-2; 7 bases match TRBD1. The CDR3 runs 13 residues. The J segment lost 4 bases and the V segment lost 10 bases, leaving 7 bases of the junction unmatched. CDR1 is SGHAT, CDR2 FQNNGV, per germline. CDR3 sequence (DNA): TGTGCCACCGCCGGACAGGCATACAATGAGCAGTTCTTC. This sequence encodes CATAGQAYNEQFF.

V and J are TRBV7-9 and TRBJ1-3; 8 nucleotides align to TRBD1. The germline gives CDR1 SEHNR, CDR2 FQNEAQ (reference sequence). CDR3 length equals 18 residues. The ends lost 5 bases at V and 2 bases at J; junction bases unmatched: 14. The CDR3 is CASSQARWTGRAGNTIYF. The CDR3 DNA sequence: TGTGCCAGCAGCCAGGCGCGGTGGACAGGGAGAGCTGGAAACACCATATATTTT.